These 24 T cell receptor beta chains were sequenced from one sample in a study of sequential checkpoint blockade in melanoma. Treatment specified: randomized to nivolumab then ipilimumab (arm A) or the reverse (arm B). Repertoires were generated with immunoSEQ multiplex PCR, while TCRdb's copy carries only in-frame clones and drops some. Here the sample spans some 10,000 clones, around 67% being singletons. This sample comprised CD8+ T cells sorted from blood (inferred from file names), obtained from a patient given nivolumab and ipilimumab in sequence. The receptors come from a human donor with melanoma.

The chain employs TRBV4-1 and TRBJ2-3; D is perhaps TRBD1 (6 bases). The germline V and J ends were trimmed by 4 bases and 5 bases, with 13 bases remaining between them. CDR3 length: 14 amino acids. Germline CDR1 MGHRA, CDR2 YSYEKL. CDR3 coding DNA: TGCGCCAGCAGCCCATCAGGGGCGGGAGATACGCAGTATTTT. It is translated as CASSPSGAGDTQYF.

The V gene is TRBV6-6, the J gene TRBJ2-7, with D uncertain. Germline V gene lookup returns CDR1 MNHNY and CDR2 SVGAGI (reference sequence). This CDR3 spans 13 amino acids. The ends were cut back, 2 bases at V and 5 bases at J, with 10 bases in the middle. The CDR3 DNA reads TGTGCCAGCAGTTACGCGACATCTCACGAGCAGTACTTC. Its protein product is CASSYATSHEQYF.

The chain employs TRBV4-1 and TRBJ2-5; D possibly corresponds to TRBD2 (7 bases). The V end lost 0 bases, the J end lost 4 bases, and 12 bases lay between the germline ends. This CDR3 is 15 amino acids long. Per germline, CDR1 MGHRA and CDR2 YSYEKL. This chain's CDR3 is CASSQELRGPETQYF. DNA for the CDR3: TGCGCCAGCAGCCAAGAGTTGCGGGGGCCAGAGACCCAGTACTTC.

The chain has TRBV2 and TRBJ2-1; the D gene is possibly TRBD2 (5 bases). Germline-derived CDR1 and CDR2 are SNHLY and FYNNEI. Trimming took 7 bases from V and 0 from J, leaving 13 bases between them. CDR3 length: 15 residues. CDR3 region: CASKASTSSYNEQFF. The CDR3 DNA sequence: TGTGCCAGCAAGGCTAGCACGAGCTCCTACAATGAGCAGTTCTTC.

The V and J genes are TRBV6-4 and TRBJ2-7, with 8 bases identical to TRBD1. Germline lookup yields CDR1 MRHNA and CDR2 SNTAGT. This CDR3 has 15 amino acids. Germline trimming cut 2 bases from V and 6 bases from J; bases unmatched to any gene: 9. CDR3 loop: CASSDGVTGVGEQYF. As DNA, the CDR3 is TGTGCCAGCAGTGACGGGGTGACAGGGGTTGGCGAGCAGTACTTC.

The gene calls are TRBV2 and TRBJ2-7; 9 bases map to TRBD2. Trimming removed 8 bases from V and 0 bases from J; junction bases left unmatched: 2. Germline assignment: CDR1 SNHLY and CDR2 FYNNEI. The CDR3 runs 13 residues. The CDR3 DNA reads as TGTGCCAGCGGCGGGAGGGTCTCCTACGAGCAGTACTTC. Encoded protein: CASGGRVSYEQYF.

The rearrangement uses TRBV28 and TRBJ1-5, with D maybe TRBD1 (5 bases). V was shortened by 5 bases and J by 0 bases, with 20 bases between the two germline ends. This CDR3 is built from 18 residues. Per germline, CDR1 MDHEN and CDR2 SYDVKM. The CDR3 loop is CASSPLTGWPDSNQPQHF. The DNA of the CDR3 is TGTGCCAGCAGTCCCCTTACAGGTTGGCCAGATAGCAATCAGCCCCAGCATTTT.

V is TRBV28 and J is TRBJ1-6; tentatively, D is TRBD1 (6 bases). V lost 10 bases, J lost 5 bases, and 15 bases lay in between. CDR1 and CDR2 (germline): MDHEN, SYDVKM. The CDR3 is 14 amino acids. The CDR3 is CATQDRPDNSPLHF. The CDR3 coding sequence is TGTGCCACCCAGGACAGACCCGATAATTCACCCCTCCACTTT. The variable domain in full, with the rest retrieved from reference TRBV28 and TRBJ1-6, is DVKVTQSSRYLVKRTGEKVFLECVQDMDHENMFWYRQDPGLGLRLIYFSYDVKMKEKGDIPEGYSVSREKKERFSLILESASTNQTSMYLCATQDRPDNSPLHFGNGTRLTVT.

V usage is TRBV7-8 and J usage is TRBJ2-7; no firm D call. The CDR3 is 17 residues long. V was cut by 4 bases and J by 3 bases, with 22 bases left in between. The germline CDR1 and CDR2 sequences are SGHVS and FQNEAQ. CDR3: CASSSFGRSEDDYEQYF. CDR3 nucleotides: TGTGCCAGCAGCTCCTTTGGGCGATCAGAAGACGACTACGAGCAGTACTTC.

The rearrangement uses TRBV6-1 and TRBJ1-1; 7 nucleotides align to TRBD1. V was pared by 8 bases and J by 3 bases, with 6 bases of the junction left unmatched. Germline V lookup: CDR1 MNHNS, CDR2 SASEGT. The CDR3 length is 13 residues. The CDR3 protein is CASPGTEYTEAFF. The CDR3 DNA reads TGTGCCAGCCCCGGGACAGAATACACTGAAGCTTTCTTT.

This clone was recorded once. V is TRBV2 and J is TRBJ1-4, with D perhaps matching TRBD1 (5 bases). This CDR3 is 13 amino acids long. The germline V gene encodes CDR1 SNHLY and CDR2 FYNNEI. Deletions cut 3 bases from V and 7 bases from J, with 9 bases between. CDR3 in DNA: TGTGCCAGCAGTGACGCGGGACTTGAAAAACTGTTTTTT. It is translated as CASSDAGLEKLFF.

This chain links TRBV9 with TRBJ2-3, with 11 bases identical to TRBD2. CDR1 and CDR2 from the germline V gene are SGDLS and YYNGEE. V lost 0 bases, J lost 5 bases, and 2 bases stayed unmatched. The CDR3 totals 15 residues. DNA for the CDR3: TGTGCCAGCAGCGTAGCAGGGACTAGCGGAGATACGCAGTATTTT. Protein: CASSVAGTSGDTQYF.

This chain connects TRBV7-9 to TRBJ2-1; a weak D match, TRBD2 (6 bases). Between the trimmed V and J ends, which lost 3 bases and 4 bases, there was a span of 10 bases. The germline V gene has CDR1 SEHNR and CDR2 FQNEAQ (reference sequence). This CDR3 spans 14 amino acids. The CDR3 nucleotides are TGTGCCAGCAGCTTTGGGGGGAATTACAATGAGCAGTTCTTC. Translation gives CASSFGGNYNEQFF.

J is TRBJ2-7 and V is TRBV5-8; D perhaps matches TRBD2 (5 bases). This CDR3 is built from 16 residues. Germline CDR1 is SGHTS and CDR2 is YDEGEE. V lost 4 bases and J 1 base, leaving 18 bases between the germline ends. The CDR3 DNA reads TGTGCCAGCAGCCCTATAGAGGGCCACGTTTCCTACGAGCAGTACTTC. Translating it yields CASSPIEGHVSYEQYF.

The chain recombines TRBV13 with TRBJ2-1; the match to TRBD1 covers 10 bases. Germline CDR1 is PRHDT and CDR2 is FYEKMQ (reference sequence). This CDR3 comprises 15 residues. V was pared by 5 bases and J by 6 bases, with 7 bases of the junction left unmatched. CDR3 region: CASSVRTGGTNEQFF. The CDR3 nucleotides are TGTGCCAGCAGCGTAAGGACAGGGGGTACCAATGAGCAGTTCTTC.

The chain couples TRBV5-1 to TRBJ1-1, with 10 bases aligning to TRBD1. This CDR3 spans 18 amino acids. The germline CDR1 and CDR2 sequences are SGHRS and YFSETQ. J gave up 0 bases and V 4 bases, and 12 bases lay outside the gene matches. The CDR3 DNA is TGCGCCAGCAGCCCGGACAGGGGGAAGTCATTTGTGAACACTGAAGCTTTCTTT. This gives the protein CASSPDRGKSFVNTEAFF. Filled out from reference TRBV5-1 and TRBJ1-1, the complete variable domain reads KAGVTQTPRYLIKTRGQQVTLSCSPISGHRSVSWYQQTPGQGLQFLFEYFSETQRNKGNFPGRFSGRQFSNSRSEMNVSTLELGDSALYLCASSPDRGKSFVNTEAFFGQGTRLTVV.

The gene calls are TRBV6-1 and TRBJ2-5; 7 nucleotides align to TRBD1. Germline values: CDR1 MNHNS, CDR2 SASEGT. Losses at the gene ends were 8 bases for V and 1 base for J; bases not matched to a gene: 4. This CDR3 spans 13 amino acids. Here the CDR3 reads CASYGDSQETQYF. In DNA form, the CDR3 reads TGTGCCAGCTATGGGGACAGCCAAGAGACCCAGTACTTC.

The chain is built from TRBV2 and TRBJ1-2, with D possibly matching TRBD1 (5 bases). The CDR3 extends over 12 amino acids. Trimming took off 9 bases at V and 6 bases at J, with 14 bases between the two ends. Per germline, CDR1 SNHLY and CDR2 FYNNEI. The CDR3 spells CASQTGGDGYTF. The CDR3 DNA reads TGTGCCAGTCAGACGGGGGGGGATGGCTACACCTTC.

This clone showed up just a few times. This rearrangement joins TRBV2 to TRBJ1-4; D perhaps matches TRBD1 (6 bases). This CDR3 spans 13 amino acids. CDR1 is SNHLY and CDR2 is FYNNEI in the germline V gene. The V end lost 7 bases, the J end lost 4 bases, and 10 bases lay between the germline ends. The CDR3 DNA is TGTGCCAGCAACAGGGCTATTAATGAAAAACTGTTTTTT. It encodes CASNRAINEKLFF.

The chain is built from TRBV14 and TRBJ2-1; possibly TRBD1 for D (6 bases). This CDR3 is 13 amino acids long. The germline gives CDR1 SGHDN, CDR2 FVKESK. The V end lost 6 bases, the J end lost 4 bases, and 10 bases lay between the germline ends. For the CDR3, the DNA is TGTGCCAGCAGGGGGGCGGGTTACAATGAGCAGTTCTTC. This gives the protein CASRGAGYNEQFF.

V usage is TRBV19 and J usage is TRBJ2-5; D call uncertain. The germline CDR1 and CDR2 sequences are LNHDA and SQIVND (reference sequence). The V end lost 3 bases, the J end lost 1 base, and 9 bases lay between the germline ends. This CDR3 region has 14 residues. The CDR3 DNA is TGTGCCAGTAGTATTTACAGCTTCCAAGAGACCCAGTACTTC. It yields the protein CASSIYSFQETQYF.

This chain connects TRBV9 to TRBJ2-7; TRBD2 might be the D (5 bases). Trimming removed 0 bases from V and 4 bases from J, with 11 bases in between. This CDR3 spans 14 amino acids. Germline CDR1 is SGDLS and CDR2 is YYNGEE. CDR3 loop: CASSVARTGYEQYF. The CDR3 region has the DNA TGTGCCAGCAGCGTAGCTAGGACTGGATACGAGCAGTACTTC.

This clone was picked up a small number of times. This chain uses TRBV6-1 with TRBJ2-1, with TRBD1 matching 9 bases. The germline V gene has CDR1 MNHNS and CDR2 SASEGT. V lost 1 base and J lost 4; bases outside the gene matches: 2. CDR3 length equals 15 residues. CDR3 coding DNA: TGTGCCAGCAGTGAAGGGACAGGGGAATACAATGAGCAGTTCTTC. This codes for CASSEGTGEYNEQFF.

The chain links TRBV5-1 to TRBJ1-2; D not certain. Trimming pared 0 bases from V and 4 bases from J, leaving 16 bases between. The CDR3 sequence is 16 residues long. Germline CDR1 SGHRS, CDR2 YFSETQ. Here the CDR3 reads CASSLVDGGRTYGYTF. The CDR3 nucleotides read TGCGCCAGCAGCTTGGTAGACGGAGGCAGGACCTATGGCTACACCTTC.